These T cell receptor beta chains were read from a single sample in a study of beta chain features in type 1 diabetes. Sequenced by immunoSEQ multiplex PCR; TCRdb stores in-frame clones only, minus some. The sample shows just under 150,000 clones, around 13% of them seen only once. Sample: central memory CD4+ T cells from blood. These receptors were obtained from a man younger than 30 with type 1 diabetes. The CDR3 runs from the conserved cysteine through the conserved F or W. A D gene is named only where the DNA matches it firmly. Clone size is shown for a subset of rows, as once, few, many or a class of expanded clone.

cdr3_length	v_call	clone_size	d_call	j_call	cdr3_aa	cdr3_nt
15	TRBV29-1	once	.	TRBJ1-4	CSVVRGTDLNEKLFF	TGCAGCGTTGTGAGGGGGACGGACCTTAATGAAAAACTGTTTTTT
15	TRBV7-9	.	TRBD1	TRBJ2-7	CASSLGGTEAYEQYF	TGTGCCAGCAGCTTAGGTGGGACAGAGGCCTACGAGCAGTACTTC
13	TRBV5-1	many	TRBD1	TRBJ1-1	CASSTQGDTEAFF	TGCGCCAGCAGCACTCAGGGGGACACTGAAGCTTTCTTT
14	TRBV9	few	.	TRBJ2-7	CASSVGGCLGEQYF	TGTGCCAGCAGCGTAGGAGGGTGCTTAGGCGAGCAGTACTTC
14	TRBV6-6	.	TRBD1	TRBJ2-5	CASLYTGGGKTQYF	TGTGCCAGCCTTTATACAGGGGGCGGGAAGACCCAGTACTTC
16	TRBV7-2	.	TRBD1	TRBJ2-1	CASSPKPGQGWNEQFF	TGTGCCAGCAGCCCAAAACCGGGACAGGGGTGGAATGAGCAGTTCTTC
16	TRBV21-1	.	.	TRBJ2-5	CASRPISGERQETQYF	TGTGCCAGCAGACCTATTAGCGGGGAGCGCCAAGAGACCCAGTACTTC
15	TRBV5-1	.	TRBD1	TRBJ2-3	CASSQGTVGTDTQYF	TGCGCCAGCAGCCAAGGGACAGTAGGAACAGATACGCAGTATTTT
16	TRBV18	.	.	TRBJ1-1	CASSPPSRGRNTEAFF	TGTGCCAGCTCACCACCCTCCAGGGGTAGGAACACTGAAGCTTTCTTT
17	TRBV5-1	few	TRBD1	TRBJ2-5	CASSLLPGQGTSETQYF	TGCGCCAGCAGCTTACTCCCGGGACAGGGTACGTCAGAGACCCAGTACTTC
11	TRBV20-1	.	.	TRBJ1-1	CSPWGESEAFF	TGCAGTCCGTGGGGTGAGTCTGAAGCTTTCTTT
14	TRBV6-6	.	TRBD2	TRBJ2-3	CASSGGAQTDTQYF	TGTGCCAGCAGCGGGGGGGCCCAAACAGATACGCAGTATTTT
13	TRBV19	.	TRBD1	TRBJ2-7	CASRGTGVYEQYF	TGTGCCAGTAGGGGGACAGGGGTTTACGAGCAGTACTTC
14	TRBV28	few	.	TRBJ1-1	CASSPIGWNTEAFF	TGTGCCAGCAGTCCGATTGGGTGGAACACTGAAGCTTTCTTT
14	TRBV19	.	.	TRBJ2-7	CASTLTGSSYEQYF	TGTGCCAGTACCCTAACGGGGAGCTCCTACGAGCAGTACTTC
15	TRBV5-4	.	.	TRBJ2-5	CASSHGTEPGETQYF	TGTGCCAGCAGCCATGGGACCGAACCGGGGGAGACCCAGTACTTC
15	TRBV18	.	TRBD1	TRBJ1-1	CASSPLTGMNTEAFF	TGTGCCAGCTCACCTCTGACAGGGATGAACACTGAAGCTTTCTTT
17	TRBV5-1	.	TRBD1	TRBJ1-3	CASSLGATGTSGNTIYF	TGCGCCAGCAGCTTGGGGGCGACAGGGACTTCTGGAAACACCATATATTTT
16	TRBV5-1	few	.	TRBJ2-6	CASSLTVSSGANVLTF	TGCGCCAGCAGCTTGACGGTATCCTCTGGGGCCAACGTCCTGACTTTC
12	TRBV18	.	.	TRBJ1-1	CASSQGNTEAFF	TGTGCCAGCTCTCAAGGGAACACTGAAGCTTTCTTT